This T cell receptor (beta chain) was profiled in a study of T-cell memory formation after mild COVID-19. In TCRdb, the 5' RACE reads were re-called with MiXCR into one record per CDR3 protein. The sample includes hundreds of thousands of distinct CDR3 sequences, roughly a quarter of them seen just once. V was clipped by 7 bases and J by 2 bases; unmatched bases: 1. This CDR3 is built from 13 residues. Germline CDR1 KGHDR, CDR2 SFDVKD. This clonotype originated in an adult woman who had mild COVID-19 (a few samples of this study predate the infection). Cell type and time point are not known. The gene calls are TRBV24-1 and TRBJ2-5; 9 bases line up with TRBD1. Sequenced material: PBMCs or a T cell subset sorted from them (not recorded which). CDR3 nucleotides: TGTGCCACCAGAGACAGGGGGCAAGAGACCCAGTACTTC. This gives the protein CATRDRGQETQYF.